This TCR beta chain was recorded in a study of identical twins. As concerns this clonotype: The antigen remains unidentified.

Study-wide results and limits: Invariant populations such as MAIT and iNKT cells could partly muddle zero-insertion analyses.

MiXCR was run by TCRdb on the 5' RACE reads, yielding one entry per CDR3 protein. The sample shows around 1.7 million distinct CDR3 sequences, around a third of them seen only once. Germline CDR1 and CDR2: MGHDK and SYGVNS. The CDR3 has 15 amino acids. V was clipped by 3 bases and J by 2 bases; unmatched bases: 6. This TCR came from a newborn girl in good health. The rearrangement links TRBV25-1 to TRBJ2-5; 7 positions agree with TRBD1. Sequencing was performed on cord blood. The CDR3 DNA follows: TGTGCCAGCAGTGAGAGACAGGGCCCTCAAGAGACCCAGTACTTC. Translating gives CASSERQGPQETQYF.